Listed here are 18 T cell receptor beta chains from one sample, sequenced in a study of CD8+ T cells in alopecia areata (dated by TCRdb to the late 2010s). The sample's time point label, decoded: baseline before oral tofacitinib. Library preparation used the immunoSEQ multiplex PCR assay. RNA was extracted from all samples and reverse transcribed into cDNA as template for TCR sequencing. The table comes from immuneACCESS by way of TCRdb, which keeps in-frame sequences with V and J called. Part of the clones is missing from these tables; in studies checked, under half for an unresolved V gene and the rest for unknown reasons. This sample is represented by a few hundred thousand clones; 65% to 70% of them were singletons. The ten largest clones take up 1% to 1.5% of the sample. Sequencing was performed on CD4+ T cells sorted from blood, taken at week 0. The receptors originated from a human donor with alopecia areata.

The chain couples TRBV29-1 to TRBJ1-1; D may be TRBD1 (6 bases). V was pared by 5 bases and J by 1 base, with 8 bases between. This CDR3 has 12 residues. The germline V gene has CDR1 SQVTM and CDR2 ANQGSEA. CDR3 sequence reads: CSVKQGNTEAFF. The CDR3 DNA sequence: TGCAGCGTTAAACAGGGGAACACTGAAGCTTTCTTT.

The CDR3 here is CSALKGDRGIEKLFF. The CDR3 DNA follows: TGCAGCGCTTTGAAAGGGGACAGGGGGATAGAAAAACTGTTTTTT. The genes are TRBV29-1 and TRBJ1-4, with 11 nucleotides matching TRBD1. J lost 8 bases, V lost 7 bases, and 12 bases had no gene match. Germline CDR1 SQVTM, CDR2 ANQGSEA. The CDR3 spans 15 residues. Supplemented by reference TRBV29-1 and TRBJ1-4, the full variable domain reads SAVISQKPSRDICQRGTSLTIQCQVDSQVTMMFWYRQQPGQSLTLIATANQGSEATYESGFVIDKFPISRPNLTFSTLTVSNMSPEDSSIYLCSALKGDRGIEKLFFGSGTQLSVL.

The chain couples TRBV19 to TRBJ2-2; 7 bases align to TRBD2. Trimming took 3 bases from V and 5 from J; bases not matched to a gene: 6. The CDR3 covers 15 residues. Germline V gene sequence: CDR1 LNHDA, CDR2 SQIVND (reference sequence). The CDR3, as DNA: TGTGCCAGTAGTATCCCGACTAGCTGGACCGGGGAGCTGTTTTTT. Translation: CASSIPTSWTGELFF.

This chain joins TRBV30 and TRBJ2-5; 10 positions agree with TRBD2. Germline V gene data show CDR1 as GTSNPN and CDR2 as SVGIG (reference sequence). The CDR3 spans 14 residues. Losses at the gene ends were 1 base for V and 5 bases for J; bases not matched to a gene: 4. The CDR3 loop reads CAWSDLAGVETQYF. In nucleotides, the CDR3 is TGTGCCTGGAGTGATCTAGCGGGGGTGGAGACCCAGTACTTC.

The chain has TRBV30 and TRBJ2-7, with D unresolved. This CDR3 spans 13 amino acids. Germline loops: CDR1 GTSNPN, CDR2 SVGIG (reference sequence). The V end lost 2 bases, the J end lost 2 bases, and 10 bases lay between the germline ends. This chain's CDR3 is CAWSTHGPYEQYF. CDR3 DNA: TGTGCCTGGAGTACCCATGGGCCCTACGAGCAGTACTTC.

The rearrangement joins TRBV30 to TRBJ2-2, with TRBD1 as a possible D gene (5 bases). V shed 3 bases and J shed 7 bases, with 9 bases lying between them. The germline V gene encodes CDR1 GTSNPN and CDR2 SVGIG (reference sequence). This CDR3 spans 12 amino acids. This chain's CDR3 is CAWRRGIGELFF. The CDR3 coding sequence is TGTGCCTGGAGAAGGGGAATCGGGGAGCTGTTTTTT.

This clone came up a few times. This chain uses TRBV11-2 with TRBJ2-1; weak D call: TRBD2 (6 bases). Germline V lookup: CDR1 SGHAT, CDR2 FQNNGV. CDR3 length: 15 residues. V lost 3 bases, J lost 3 bases, and 12 bases lay in between. DNA of the CDR3: TGTGCCAGCAGCTTGGAGGGAGAGAGCTACAATGAGCAGTTCTTC. This translates into CASSLEGESYNEQFF.

This sequence joins TRBV9 and TRBJ2-1; TRBD1 aligns across 7 bases. J lost 0 bases, V lost 5 bases, and 5 bases had no gene match. In germline, CDR1 is SGDLS, CDR2 YYNGEE. The CDR3 is made up of 15 amino acids. In DNA form, the CDR3 reads TGTGCCAGCAGTGGGGACAGTTCCTCCTACAATGAGCAGTTCTTC. As protein: CASSGDSSSYNEQFF. Looking up the rest from reference TRBV9 and TRBJ2-1 gives the full variable domain: DSGVTQTPKHLITATGQRVTLRCSPRSGDLSVYWYQQSLDQGLQFLIQYYNGEERAKGNILERFSAQQFPDLHSELNLSSLELGDSALYFCASSGDSSSYNEQFFGPGTRLTVL.

The chain is built from TRBV2 and TRBJ1-1; D is ambiguous. Trimming left V 4 bases short and J 4 bases short, with 10 bases between. The germline CDR1 and CDR2 sequences are SNHLY and FYNNEI. This CDR3 has 13 residues. In DNA form, the CDR3 reads TGTGCCAGCAGTGTTAGGCTGGGCACTGAAGCTTTCTTT. Protein product: CASSVRLGTEAFF.

The chain carries TRBV29-1 and TRBJ2-3; 11 bases match TRBD2. The CDR3 is made up of 16 amino acids. The V and J ends lost 3 bases and 3 bases, in that order; junction bases with no gene match: 8. Germline loops: CDR1 SQVTM, CDR2 ANQGSEA. The CDR3 nucleotides are TGCAGCGTTGATCCTGCTAGCGGGGGGATGACAGATACGCAGTATTTT. Protein sequence: CSVDPASGGMTDTQYF.

The chain joins TRBV30 to TRBJ2-5; tentative D call: TRBD2 (6 bases). CDR1 and CDR2 (germline): GTSNPN, SVGIG (reference sequence). CDR3 length: 13 amino acids. V was cut by 5 bases and J by 5 bases, with 15 bases left in between. In DNA, the CDR3 is TGTGCCTGGTGCCCCGCGGGGCTTGAGACCCAGTACTTC. Translated: CAWCPAGLETQYF.

In this sample, this clone turned up a few times. V usage is TRBV29-1 and J usage is TRBJ1-2; 7 bases fit TRBD1. The CDR3 is 13 amino acids. Germline-derived CDR1 and CDR2 are SQVTM and ANQGSEA. V lost 5 bases to trimming and J lost 4 bases; unmatched junction nucleotides: 7. CDR3: CSVSTGQSYGYTF. The CDR3 DNA sequence: TGCAGCGTTTCGACAGGGCAGTCCTATGGCTACACCTTC.

V and J are TRBV7-9 and TRBJ2-5, with 15 bases identical to TRBD2. Germline V gene data show CDR1 as SEHNR and CDR2 as FQNEAQ (reference sequence). The CDR3 extends over 17 amino acids. The V gene end was trimmed by 4 bases and the J gene end by 3 bases; junction bases not matched to a gene: 6. The CDR3 coding sequence is TGTGCCAGCAGCTCGGGGACTAGCGGGGGGCCCGAAGAGACCCAGTACTTC. Its protein is CASSSGTSGGPEETQYF.

The chain joins TRBV15 to TRBJ1-5, with a weak D call TRBD1 (5 bases). CDR1 is LNHNV, CDR2 YYDKDF, per germline (reference sequence). There are 13 residues in the CDR3. Between the trimmed V and J ends, which lost 1 base and 8 bases, there was a span of 9 bases. CDR3 protein: CATSRARGEPQHF. The CDR3 DNA reads TGTGCCACCAGCAGAGCCCGGGGCGAGCCCCAGCATTTT.

This clone was counted a few times. The chain combines TRBV29-1 with TRBJ2-5; D may be TRBD2 (6 bases). This CDR3 comprises 12 residues. Trimming removed 7 bases at V and 2 bases at J, with 11 bases between. The V gene's germline CDR1 is SQVTM and CDR2 ANQGSEA. CDR3 sequence: CSALGGQETQYF. The CDR3 region has the DNA TGCAGCGCTTTAGGAGGGCAAGAGACCCAGTACTTC.

This clone turned up a few times. The V gene is TRBV4-1, the J gene TRBJ2-6; 7 bases are shared with TRBD1. CDR1 is MGHRA and CDR2 is YSYEKL in the germline V gene. V lost 0 bases and J lost 1; bases outside the gene matches: 9. This CDR3 region has 19 residues. The CDR3: CASSQEYGTANSGANVLTF. CDR3 bases: TGCGCCAGCAGCCAAGAGTACGGGACAGCCAATTCTGGGGCCAACGTCCTGACTTTC.

This chain links TRBV18 with TRBJ2-3; 7 bases line up with TRBD1. The CDR3 consists of 15 residues. The germline gives CDR1 KGHSH, CDR2 LQKENI. V lost 0 bases to trimming and J lost 0 bases; unmatched junction nucleotides: 0. The CDR3, as DNA: TGTGCCAGCTCACCACCGGGACAGAGCACAGATACGCAGTATTTT. This sequence encodes CASSPPGQSTDTQYF.

The rearrangement links TRBV30 to TRBJ2-2; 13 nucleotides agree with TRBD2. Per the germline V gene, CDR1 is GTSNPN and CDR2 is SVGIG (reference sequence). The J segment lost 3 bases and the V segment lost 5 bases, leaving 9 bases of the junction unmatched. This CDR3 spans 17 amino acids. DNA of the CDR3: TGTGCCTGGGACTGGACTAGCGGGGGTCGGGACACCGGGGAGCTGTTTTTT. Its protein product is CAWDWTSGGRDTGELFF.